The TCR beta chain under discussion was sequenced for a study of glioma-infiltrating T cells. Study-level results: Tissue and blood shared very few CDR3 sequences. Gliomas, especially low-grade, showed above-expected tissue-blood divergence; non-neoplastic patients showed below.

Germline values: CDR1 SGHAT, CDR2 FQNNGV. Losses at the gene ends were 3 bases for V and 3 bases for J; bases not matched to a gene: 12. The CDR3 runs to 17 residues. Amplification of TCR alpha and beta CDR3 regions from RNA used iRepertoire nested multiplex PCR. One-step reverse transcription and amplification started from approximately 100-400 ng of tissue mRNA or PBMC total RNA. TCRdb re-derived calls from the multiplex PCR reads in MiXCR, one entry per CDR3 protein. This sample has about 93,000 distinct CDR3 sequences, with 40% found just once. Ten or more counts support this clonotype. Its antigen remains unidentified.

The rearrangement uses TRBV11-2 and TRBJ1-2; 8 positions match TRBD1. The TCR was taken from a human donor with low-grade glioma or glioblastoma, undergoing nonglioma brain surgery, or in good health (not recorded which). Sample: glioma tissue, nonneoplastic brain tissue, or PBMCs (not recorded which). The CDR3 DNA reads TGTGCCAGCAGCTTGCGGGCTCTGGGACAGGTCGACTATGGCTACACCTTC. Translated, it gives CASSLRALGQVDYGYTF.